The 32 T cell receptor beta chains in this list originate from one sample, sequenced in a study of cytomegalovirus exposure and HLA in healthy donors. In the PCR, 60 Vbeta and 13 Jbeta primers were used. Profiled with immunoSEQ multiplex PCR; TCRdb holds only in-frame clones, not every one. Of about 190,000 clones in the sample, about 77% were seen once. Sequencing was performed on PBMCs. The receptors here all came from a woman aged 25 to 39 in good health and CMV-seropositive.

This chain joins TRBV9 and TRBJ2-3; 7 bases agree with TRBD2. The CDR3 is made up of 15 amino acids. CDR1 is SGDLS, CDR2 YYNGEE, per germline. V dropped 4 bases and J dropped 0; count of bases not matched to a gene: 5. CDR3 amino acids: CASSLTSASTDTQYF. CDR3 in DNA: TGTGCCAGCAGCTTAACTAGCGCTAGCACAGATACGCAGTATTTT.

The genes are TRBV7-9 and TRBJ2-3; 11 nucleotides align to TRBD2. Trimming took 3 bases from V and 1 from J; bases not matched to a gene: 3. From germline, CDR1 is SEHNR and CDR2 FQNEAQ (reference sequence). This CDR3 spans 16 amino acids. CDR3 loop: CASSLTSGKGTDTQYF. The CDR3 coding sequence is TGTGCCAGCAGCTTGACTAGCGGGAAGGGCACAGATACGCAGTATTTT.

CDR3 bases: TGTGCCAGCAGCATTGGGACAGGGGCGGGGACAGATACGCAGTATTTT. This encodes CASSIGTGAGTDTQYF. The J gene is TRBJ2-3, the V gene TRBV7-2; 10 nucleotides match TRBD1. CDR1 is SGHTA and CDR2 is FQGNSA in the germline V gene. Trimming cost V 5 bases and J 3 bases; bases outside gene matches: 8. The CDR3 runs to 16 residues.

The rearrangement uses TRBV6-5 and TRBJ1-2; 8 bases agree with TRBD1. V shed 6 bases and J 8 bases; nucleotides not matched to a gene: 8. In germline, CDR1 is MNHEY, CDR2 SVGAGI. This CDR3 spans 13 amino acids. The CDR3: CASRRTGFEGYTF. Here the CDR3 DNA reads TGTGCCAGCAGGAGGACAGGGTTTGAGGGCTACACCTTC.

About this clone: The junction shows a germline mismatch at one end, possibly a read error. This rearrangement joins TRBV19 to TRBJ2-7; tentatively, D is TRBD2 (6 bases). The V gene's germline CDR1 is LNHDA and CDR2 SQIVND (reference sequence). CDR3 size: 9 residues. Written as DNA, the CDR3 is TGTGCCAGTAGTCGGGGGTCGGACTTC. Translation: CASSRGSDF.

The J gene is TRBJ1-1, the V gene TRBV9; tentatively, D is TRBD1 (6 bases). The CDR3 is 18 residues long. The germline gives CDR1 SGDLS, CDR2 YYNGEE. Between the trimmed V and J ends, which lost 3 bases and 1 base, there was a span of 22 bases. The CDR3 DNA follows: TGTGCCAGCAGCGCGAGAGAGGGGGTTTTTGGAGGGAACACTGAAGCTTTCTTT. This codes for CASSAREGVFGGNTEAFF.

The rearrangement links TRBV27 to TRBJ2-7; D ambiguous. The V gene's germline CDR1 is MNHEY and CDR2 SMNVEV (reference sequence). V was cut by 3 bases and J by 0 bases, with 9 bases left in between. The CDR3 length is 14 residues. The CDR3 DNA reads as TGTGCCAGCAGTTTTACACCGAACTCCTACGAGCAGTACTTC. This encodes CASSFTPNSYEQYF.

The chain carries TRBV4-3 and TRBJ1-4, with a weak D call TRBD1 (5 bases). Germline CDR1 and CDR2: LGHNA and YSLEER. The ends were cut back, 0 bases at V and 2 bases at J, with 13 bases in the middle. CDR3 length equals 17 residues. DNA for the CDR3: TGCGCCAGCAGCCAAGATTGGCAGGGAGGGACTAATGAAAAACTGTTTTTT. Protein: CASSQDWQGGTNEKLFF.

The chain has TRBV7-2 and TRBJ2-7, with TRBD2 as a possible D gene (5 bases). The V gene lost 4 bases and the J gene lost 7 bases, with 23 bases spanning the gap. The CDR3 covers 16 residues. Looked up from germline, CDR1 is SGHTA and CDR2 is FQGNSA. CDR3 region: CASSSLGSEAFIEQYF. CDR3 nucleotides: TGTGCCAGCAGCTCCCTAGGGAGCGAGGCCTTCATTGAGCAGTACTTC.

This clone showed up just a few times. This chain uses TRBV9 with TRBJ2-1; no clear D gene. The CDR3 loop spans 14 amino acids. V lost 0 bases and J lost 1, with 5 bases in between. Per the germline V gene, CDR1 is SGDLS and CDR2 is YYNGEE. The DNA for the CDR3 is TGTGCCAGCAGCGTAGAAATATCCTACAATGAGCAGTTCTTC. This gives the protein CASSVEISYNEQFF.

The V and J genes are TRBV7-2 and TRBJ2-7; 8 bases fit TRBD2. The CDR3 loop spans 14 amino acids. V lost 6 bases and J lost 6; bases outside the gene matches: 10. The germline V gene encodes CDR1 SGHTA and CDR2 FQGNSA. CDR3 nucleotides: TGTGCCAGCAGTTTCACCGGGACTAGACGCGAGCAGTACTTC. It encodes CASSFTGTRREQYF. The full variable domain, completed using reference TRBV7-2 and TRBJ2-7, is GAGVSQSPSNKVTEKGKDVELRCDPISGHTALYWYRQSLGQGLEFLIYFQGNSAPDKSGLPSDRFSAERTGGSVSTLTIQRTQQEDSAVYLCASSFTGTRREQYFGPGTRLTVT.

The chain carries TRBV14 and TRBJ2-1, with 11 bases identical to TRBD2. The germline V gene has CDR1 SGHDN and CDR2 FVKESK. The CDR3 consists of 16 residues. The V gene end was trimmed by 1 base and the J gene end by 5 bases; junction bases not matched to a gene: 4. The CDR3: CASSQGSGLADNEQFF. The CDR3 DNA reads TGTGCCAGCAGCCAAGGATCGGGACTAGCGGACAATGAGCAGTTCTTC.

In the case of this clone: Other nucleotide sequences in the sample specify the same CDR3. The chain is built from TRBV18 and TRBJ2-3; 9 nucleotides align to TRBD1. The CDR3 consists of 14 residues. Trimming removed 2 bases from V and 3 bases from J; junction bases left unmatched: 0. Germline V gene data show CDR1 as KGHSH and CDR2 as LQKENI. The CDR3 nucleotides read TGTGCCAGCTCACCAGGACAGGGGACAGATACGCAGTATTTT. It is translated as CASSPGQGTDTQYF.

This chain joins TRBV10-3 and TRBJ1-6; 9 bases align to TRBD1. The CDR3 covers 12 residues. Trimming took 8 bases from V and 7 from J; bases not matched to a gene: 0. Germline loops: CDR1 ENHRY, CDR2 SYGVKD. This CDR3 reads CAIGQGNSPLHF. The CDR3, as DNA: TGTGCCATCGGACAGGGGAATTCACCCCTCCACTTT.

The chain joins TRBV19 to TRBJ2-5, with D perhaps TRBD1 (6 bases). There are 16 residues in the CDR3. Trimming took off 5 bases at V and 5 bases at J, with 21 bases between the two ends. Germline-derived CDR1 and CDR2 are LNHDA and SQIVND (reference sequence). The CDR3 loop reads CASSRDTGTIRETQYF. The CDR3 coding sequence is TGTGCCAGTAGTCGTGACACAGGGACAATTAGGGAGACCCAGTACTTC.

This clone was detected only once. CDR3 in DNA: TGTGCCAGCCTGGACAGGGGAAAGGAAAAACTGTTTTTT. Residues: CASLDRGKEKLFF. The chain uses TRBV28 and TRBJ1-4; 9 nucleotides align to TRBD1. After removal of 8 bases from V and 8 bases from J, the junction contained 6 bases not matched to a gene. CDR3 length: 13 amino acids. Germline assignment: CDR1 MDHEN and CDR2 SYDVKM.

V gene TRBV6-4 combines with J gene TRBJ2-2; tentatively, D is TRBD1 (5 bases). From germline, CDR1 is MRHNA and CDR2 SNTAGT. Trimming removed 6 bases at V and 4 bases at J, with 18 bases between. This CDR3 contains 16 residues. In DNA, the CDR3 is TGTGCCAGCAGCCTAGATGCAGGGTCTTCCACCGGGGAGCTGTTTTTT. This codes for CASSLDAGSSTGELFF.

J is TRBJ2-4 and V is TRBV11-2, with 8 bases identical to TRBD2. The germline V gene encodes CDR1 SGHAT and CDR2 FQNNGV. CDR3 length equals 17 residues. Unmatched junction bases numbered 9, after V lost 5 bases and J lost 0 bases. CDR3 amino acids: CASSPGRGALAKNIQYF. The CDR3, as DNA: TGTGCCAGCAGCCCGGGGCGGGGGGCCCTAGCCAAAAACATTCAGTACTTC.

V gene TRBV5-6 combines with J gene TRBJ1-1, with unresolved D. V gave up 1 base and J gave up 6 bases, with 7 bases separating them. The length of the CDR3 is 12 residues. Germline V lookup: CDR1 SGHDT, CDR2 YYEEEE. The CDR3, as DNA: TGTGCCAGCAGCTTGCTCTATTCTGAAGCTTTCTTT. It specifies CASSLLYSEAFF.

This chain uses TRBV5-1 with TRBJ2-2, with TRBD2 as a possible D gene (5 bases). This CDR3 has 15 residues. Trimming pared 4 bases from V and 0 bases from J, leaving 10 bases between. Per the germline V gene, CDR1 is SGHRS and CDR2 is YFSETQ. The chain's CDR3 is CASSRLGANTGELFF. DNA of the CDR3: TGCGCCAGCAGCCGACTGGGAGCGAACACCGGGGAGCTGTTTTTT. The full variable domain, completed using reference TRBV5-1 and TRBJ2-2, is KAGVTQTPRYLIKTRGQQVTLSCSPISGHRSVSWYQQTPGQGLQFLFEYFSETQRNKGNFPGRFSGRQFSNSRSEMNVSTLELGDSALYLCASSRLGANTGELFFGEGSRLTVL.

This clone turned up a few times. CDR3 residues: CASSLDTSSYEQYF. CDR3 nucleotide sequence: TGTGCCAGCAGCTTAGACACTAGCTCTTACGAGCAGTACTTC. The chain couples TRBV5-5 to TRBJ2-7, with a weak D call TRBD2 (6 bases). Germline CDR1 and CDR2: SGHKS and YYEKEE (reference sequence). V was pared by 2 bases and J by 4 bases, with 13 bases between. The CDR3 consists of 14 residues.

The chain recombines TRBV6-1 with TRBJ1-2; 7 nucleotides agree with TRBD1. Trimming cost V 4 bases and J 4 bases; bases outside gene matches: 9. Germline CDR1 and CDR2: MNHNS and SASEGT. CDR3 length: 15 amino acids. CDR3 nucleotides: TGTGCCAGCAGTGTAAACCGAGGGGGCGGCTATGGCTACACCTTC. It yields the protein CASSVNRGGGYGYTF.

The chain combines TRBV7-2 with TRBJ2-7; 11 bases are shared with TRBD2. V lost 5 bases and J lost 4; bases outside the gene matches: 4. The CDR3 extends over 14 amino acids. The germline gives CDR1 SGHTA, CDR2 FQGNSA. DNA for the CDR3: TGTGCCAGCAGCCCACGACTAGCGGGGTACGAGCAGTACTTC. Encoded protein: CASSPRLAGYEQYF.

The CDR3 is CASSLAPTENYGYTF. In DNA form, the CDR3 reads TGCGCCAGCAGCTTGGCCCCGACAGAAAACTATGGCTACACCTTC. This chain uses TRBV5-1 with TRBJ1-2, with TRBD1 as a possible D gene (5 bases). Germline V CDR1 and CDR2: SGHRS, YFSETQ. Trimming removed 0 bases from V and 2 bases from J, with 11 bases in between. The length of the CDR3 is 15 residues. The variable domain in full, completed from reference TRBV5-1 and TRBJ1-2, reads KAGVTQTPRYLIKTRGQQVTLSCSPISGHRSVSWYQQTPGQGLQFLFEYFSETQRNKGNFPGRFSGRQFSNSRSEMNVSTLELGDSALYLCASSLAPTENYGYTFGSGTRLTVV.

This sequence joins TRBV10-3 and TRBJ2-5; a weak D match, TRBD2 (5 bases). Germline loops: CDR1 ENHRY, CDR2 SYGVKD. V was cut by 5 bases and J by 1 base, with 8 bases left in between. The CDR3 has 13 residues. CDR3 in DNA: TGTGCCATCAGTTCCGGGATCCAAGAGACCCAGTACTTC. Translating it yields CAISSGIQETQYF.

This clone was detected only once. V and J are TRBV7-8 and TRBJ1-3; D call uncertain. The ends were cut back, 0 bases at V and 7 bases at J, with 10 bases in the middle. CDR1 is SGHVS and CDR2 is FQNEAQ in the germline V gene. The CDR3 extends over 14 amino acids. CDR3 in DNA: TGTGCCAGCAGCTTAGCTCCGGGGTTTAACACCATATATTTT. As protein: CASSLAPGFNTIYF.

The J gene is TRBJ1-4, the V gene TRBV5-1; D remains ambiguous. Looked up from germline, CDR1 is SGHRS and CDR2 is YFSETQ. The CDR3 loop spans 14 amino acids. With 0 bases removed from V and 8 bases from J, the gap between germline ends came to 11 bases. As DNA, the CDR3 is TGCGCCAGCAGCTTGGGACCTTCGGAGGAAAAACTGTTTTTT. Translated: CASSLGPSEEKLFF. Variable domain in full (rest from reference TRBV5-1 and TRBJ1-4): KAGVTQTPRYLIKTRGQQVTLSCSPISGHRSVSWYQQTPGQGLQFLFEYFSETQRNKGNFPGRFSGRQFSNSRSEMNVSTLELGDSALYLCASSLGPSEEKLFFGSGTQLSVL.

The chain employs TRBV6-5 and TRBJ2-7; possibly TRBD2 for D (5 bases). The CDR3 has 14 residues. Germline CDR1 reads MNHEY; CDR2 reads SVGAGI. Trimming took off 2 bases at V and 0 bases at J, with 8 bases between the two ends. CDR3 sequence (DNA): TGTGCCAGCAGTTACCGGACTGGCTCCTACGAGCAGTACTTC. This translates into CASSYRTGSYEQYF.

The chain links TRBV25-1 to TRBJ2-2; 9 nucleotides align to TRBD1. The germline V gene has CDR1 MGHDK and CDR2 SYGVNS. The CDR3 is 15 residues long. V lost 3 bases and J lost 6; bases outside the gene matches: 5. CDR3 DNA sequence: TGTGCCAGCAGTGACGGGGACAGGGAGGCCGGGGAGCTGTTTTTT. Protein sequence: CASSDGDREAGELFF.

The genes are TRBV6-1 and TRBJ1-2; 8 bases agree with TRBD1. The CDR3 extends over 13 amino acids. V dropped 4 bases and J dropped 4; count of bases not matched to a gene: 2. Germline V gives CDR1 MNHNS, CDR2 SASEGT. The CDR3 DNA follows: TGTGCCAGCAGTGGTACAGGGGGCTATGGCTACACCTTC. Its translation is CASSGTGGYGYTF.

This clone was picked up one time. This chain uses TRBV7-8 with TRBJ1-5; 9 bases align to TRBD1. The CDR3 is 14 amino acids. V lost 6 bases to trimming and J lost 6 bases; unmatched junction nucleotides: 6. From germline, CDR1 is SGHVS and CDR2 FQNEAQ. The CDR3 reads CASRRQGDGQPQHF. As DNA, the CDR3 is TGTGCCAGCAGAAGACAGGGGGATGGTCAGCCCCAGCATTTT. Full variable domain (remainder filled in from reference TRBV7-8 and TRBJ1-5): GAGVSQSPRYKVAKRGQDVALRCDPISGHVSLFWYQQALGQGPEFLTYFQNEAQLDKSGLPSDRFFAERPEGSVSTLKIQRTQQEDSAVYLCASRRQGDGQPQHFGDGTRLSIL.

Comments on this clone: The identical CDR3 is also encoded by other nucleotide sequences in the sample. V is TRBV5-1 and J is TRBJ2-5, with TRBD2 identical over 12 bases. CDR3 length: 16 residues. V shed 3 bases and J 5 bases; nucleotides not matched to a gene: 8. CDR1 SGHRS and CDR2 YFSETQ come from the germline V gene. CDR3 amino acids: CASSSGLAGGSETQYF. The CDR3 DNA reads TGCGCCAGCAGCTCCGGGCTAGCGGGAGGGTCGGAGACCCAGTACTTC.